This T cell receptor beta chain was identified during a study of T cell responses to AZD1222 COVID-19 vaccine. The germline V and J ends were trimmed by 8 bases and 5 bases, with 19 bases remaining between them. CDR1 and CDR2 (germline): LGHNA, YSLEER. The CDR3 is made up of 16 amino acids. Whole-study results and caveats: No day 14 peak samples; only post-peak repertoires were characterized. It was only 6 or 7 AZD1222 recipients who were seropositive at baseline. Clonal diversity was possibly underestimated, and the donors were mostly white British, with more females. Two AZD1222 doses significantly raised spike-specific TCR breadth and depth over controls.

In regard to this clone: What it binds is not known.

This table comes from immunoSEQ multiplex PCR, and its TCRdb copy is limited to in-frame clones, with some not included. The sample contains approximately 190,000 clones, roughly 93% of which appear only once. The receptor's source is an adult in good health. This specimen was peripheral blood, taken on day 0 of AZD1222 vaccination. The rearrangement uses TRBV4-3 and TRBJ1-6, with D perhaps matching TRBD1 (6 bases). CDR3 protein: CASGFAAGADNSPLHF. DNA of the CDR3: TGCGCCAGCGGATTTGCGGCAGGGGCTGATAATTCACCCCTCCACTTT.